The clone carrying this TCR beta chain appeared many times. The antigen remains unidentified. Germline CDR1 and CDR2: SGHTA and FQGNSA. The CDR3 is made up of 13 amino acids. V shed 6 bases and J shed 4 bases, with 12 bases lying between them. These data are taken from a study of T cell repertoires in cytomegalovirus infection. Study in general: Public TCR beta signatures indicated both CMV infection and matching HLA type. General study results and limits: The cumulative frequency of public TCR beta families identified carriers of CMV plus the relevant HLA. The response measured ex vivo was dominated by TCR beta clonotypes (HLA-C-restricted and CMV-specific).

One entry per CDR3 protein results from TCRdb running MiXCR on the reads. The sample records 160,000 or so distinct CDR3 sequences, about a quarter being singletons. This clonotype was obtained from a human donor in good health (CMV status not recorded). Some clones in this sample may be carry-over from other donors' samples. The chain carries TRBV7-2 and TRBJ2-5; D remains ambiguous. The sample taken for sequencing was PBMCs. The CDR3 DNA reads TGTGCCAGCAGTCAGATCGAGCGAGAGACCCAGTACTTC. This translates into CASSQIERETQYF.